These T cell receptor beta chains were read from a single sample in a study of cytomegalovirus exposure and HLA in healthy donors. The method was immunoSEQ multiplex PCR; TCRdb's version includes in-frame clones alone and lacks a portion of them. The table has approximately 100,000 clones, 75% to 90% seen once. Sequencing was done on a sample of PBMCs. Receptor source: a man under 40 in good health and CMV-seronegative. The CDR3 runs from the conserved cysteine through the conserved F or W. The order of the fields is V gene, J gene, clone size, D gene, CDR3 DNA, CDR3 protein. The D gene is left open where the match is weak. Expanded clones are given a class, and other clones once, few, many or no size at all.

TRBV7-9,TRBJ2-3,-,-,TGTGCCAGCAGCAAGACTGGGTCGGGGGATACGCAGTATTTT,CASSKTGSGDTQYF
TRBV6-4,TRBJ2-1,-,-,TGTGCCAGCAGTTCAGAGGCGGGGACCTACAATGAGCAGTTCTTC,CASSSEAGTYNEQFF
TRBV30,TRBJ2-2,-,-,TGTGCCTGGAGTCAGGGTGGGACCGGGGAGCTGTTTTTT,CAWSQGGTGELFF
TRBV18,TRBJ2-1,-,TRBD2,TGTGCCAGCTCACCAGCAGGACTAGCTATCTATGAGCAGTTCTTC,CASSPAGLAIYEQFF
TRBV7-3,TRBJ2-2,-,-,TGTGCCAGCAGCTGGCTGTCGGGCGGGGAGCTGTTTTTT,CASSWLSGGELFF
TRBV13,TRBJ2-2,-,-,TGTGCCAGCAGCTTAGGGGGCGCGAACACCGGGGAGCTGTTTTTT,CASSLGGANTGELFF
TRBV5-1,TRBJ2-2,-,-,TGCGCCAGCCGATACAGACAGAACACCGGGGAGCTGTTTTTT,CASRYRQNTGELFF
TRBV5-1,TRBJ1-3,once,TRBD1,TGCGCCAGCAGCTTGGATGGACAGGGGCTTGGAAACACCATATATTTT,CASSLDGQGLGNTIYF
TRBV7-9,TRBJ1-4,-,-,TGTGCCAGCAGCTACGTTGGGGGAGGCGAGGAAAAACTGTTTTTT,CASSYVGGGEEKLFF
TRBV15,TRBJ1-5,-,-,TGTGCCACCAGCAGAGTAGGGCAGGGTCAGCCCCAGCATTTT,CATSRVGQGQPQHF
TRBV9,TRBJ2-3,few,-,TGTGCCAGCAGCCCGAGACCTAGCTGGAGCACAGATACGCAGTATTTT,CASSPRPSWSTDTQYF
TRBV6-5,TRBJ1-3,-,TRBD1,TGTGCCAGCAGTTCGGACAGGGATGGGAACACCATATATTTT,CASSSDRDGNTIYF
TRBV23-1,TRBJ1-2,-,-,TGCGCCAGCACCCCCAGGGAAACCTATGGCTACACCTTC,CASTPRETYGYTF
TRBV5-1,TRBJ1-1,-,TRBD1,TGCGCCAGCAGCTCGAATCAGGGGGACACTGAAGCTTTCTTT,CASSSNQGDTEAFF
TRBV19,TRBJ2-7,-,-,TGTGCCAGTAGTATCCGGGACACGGGGAAGCAGTACTTC,CASSIRDTGKQYF
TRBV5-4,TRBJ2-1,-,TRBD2,TGTGCCAGCAGCTGGACTAGCAGACAAAATGAGCAGTTCTTC,CASSWTSRQNEQFF
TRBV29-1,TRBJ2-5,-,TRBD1,TGCAGCGTTGGGGGGACAGACCAAGAGACCCAGTACTTC,CSVGGTDQETQYF
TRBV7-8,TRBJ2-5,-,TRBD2,TGTGCCAGCAGCCCTATATTAGCGGGAGACCAAGAGACCCAGTACTTC,CASSPILAGDQETQYF
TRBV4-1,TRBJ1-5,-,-,TGCGCCAGCAGCCAAGGACCGATTACGGGGAATCAGCCCCAGCATTTT,CASSQGPITGNQPQHF
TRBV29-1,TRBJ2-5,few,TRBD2,TGCAGCGTCGCCACTAGCGGGGAGACCCAGTACTTC,CSVATSGETQYF
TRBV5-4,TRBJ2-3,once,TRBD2,TGTGCCAGCAGCTTAGCGGGGGGCCTGATAAGGTTAACAGATACGCAGTATTTT,CASSLAGGLIRLTDTQYF
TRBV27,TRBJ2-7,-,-,TGTGCCAGCAGTTTCGGCGGGAACCCCTACGAGCAGTACTTC,CASSFGGNPYEQYF
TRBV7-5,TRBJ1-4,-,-,TGTGCCAGAAGCTTAGGGGGCCCGGAAAAACTGTTTTTT,CARSLGGPEKLFF
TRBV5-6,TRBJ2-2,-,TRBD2,TGTGCCAGCAGCTTGGGAGGGACTAGCGGATACACCGGGGAGCTGTTTTTT,CASSLGGTSGYTGELFF
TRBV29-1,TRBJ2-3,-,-,TGCAGCGTTGAAATCGGGAGTGGAACAGATACGCAGTATTTT,CSVEIGSGTDTQYF
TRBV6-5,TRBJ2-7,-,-,TGTGCCAGCAGTTCCACGGTGAGCTCCTACGAGCAGTACTTC,CASSSTVSSYEQYF
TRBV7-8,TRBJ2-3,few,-,TGTGCCAGCACCCCCCGACTAACTCGAGCAGATACGCAGTATTTT,CASTPRLTRADTQYF
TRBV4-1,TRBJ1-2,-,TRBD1,TGTGCCAGCAGACCAGGACAGGGGGCCGGCTACACCTTC,CASRPGQGAGYTF
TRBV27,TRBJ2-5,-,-,TGTGCCAGCAGCCGAAGCGGCGGACCAAAAGAGACCCAGTACTTC,CASSRSGGPKETQYF
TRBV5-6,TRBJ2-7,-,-,TGTGCCAGCAGCCTCGGGATTAGCTCCTACGAGCAGTACTTC,CASSLGISSYEQYF
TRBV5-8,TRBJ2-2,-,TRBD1,TGTGCCAGCAGCGGCTGGACAGGGCAGACCGGGGAGCTGTTTTTT,CASSGWTGQTGELFF
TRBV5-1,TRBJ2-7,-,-,TGCGCCAGCAGCTCCCGGGCAACTACGGGGGAGCAGTACTTC,CASSSRATTGEQYF
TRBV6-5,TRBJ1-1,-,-,TGTGCCAGCAGAACCGGGACTGAAGCTTTCTTT,CASRTGTEAFF
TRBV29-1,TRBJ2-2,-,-,TGCAGCGGAACCAGGGGTCGTAACACCGGGGAGCTGTTTTTT,CSGTRGRNTGELFF
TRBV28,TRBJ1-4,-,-,TGTGCCAGCAGCCGTCCCGGACACGCTAATGAAAAACTGTTTTTT,CASSRPGHANEKLFF
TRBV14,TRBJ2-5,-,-,TGTGCCAGCAGCCCGACCGGGTACCAAGAGACCCAGTACTTC,CASSPTGYQETQYF
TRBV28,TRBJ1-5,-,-,TGTGCCAGCAGTCCCCTCTCAGGGGTAGGGGATCAGCCCCAGCATTTT,CASSPLSGVGDQPQHF
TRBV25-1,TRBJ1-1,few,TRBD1,TGTGCCAGCAGTGCGTCGACAGGGGGTATCGCTGAAGCTTTCTTT,CASSASTGGIAEAFF
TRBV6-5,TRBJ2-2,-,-,TGTGCCAGCAGTACTGGACTTTCCACCGGGGAGCTGTTTTTT,CASSTGLSTGELFF
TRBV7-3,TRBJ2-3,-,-,TGTGCCAGCAGCGCACAGGGTGGAAGGGCAGATACGCAGTATTTT,CASSAQGGRADTQYF
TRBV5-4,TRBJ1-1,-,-,TGTGCCAGCAGCCCATGGCAGAACACTGAAGCTTTCTTT,CASSPWQNTEAFF
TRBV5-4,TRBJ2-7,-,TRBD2,TGTGCCAGCAGCCAGACTAGCGGGGGCTCCTACGAGCAGTACTTC,CASSQTSGGSYEQYF
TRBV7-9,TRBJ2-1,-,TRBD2,TGTGCCAGCAGCCAACTAGCGGGACACTACAATGAGCAGTTCTTC,CASSQLAGHYNEQFF
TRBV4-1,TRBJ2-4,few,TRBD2,TGCGCCAGCAGCCAGGGACCGGGACTAGCGGGGGGGCCTGCCAAAAACATTCAGTACTTC,CASSQGPGLAGGPAKNIQYF